This TCR beta chain was documented in a study of long-term antiretroviral therapy in people with HIV. The libraries were made with immunoSEQ v3.0 at survey level. Assay: immunoSEQ multiplex PCR; the TCRdb copy retains only in-frame clones and omits some. The sample has approximately 26,000 clones; 82% are singletons. This CDR3 spans 14 amino acids. Trimming removed 8 bases at V and 7 bases at J, with 18 bases between. The germline CDR1 and CDR2 sequences are SEHNR and FQNEAQ (reference sequence). Study-wide results and limits: Control repertoires displayed wider CDR3 length ranges than the HIV repertoires.

As concerns this clone: Its specificity is unknown.

The sequence was collected from a man in his forties or fifties with HIV. The chain has TRBV7-9 and TRBJ2-1, with D perhaps assigned TRBD1 or TRBD2 (7 bases each). The input for sequencing was unsorted PBMCs, taken 2.9 years after starting antiretroviral therapy. Here the CDR3 DNA reads TGTGCCAGCGGGGAGGGGGCCCTAGGGAATGAGCAGTTCTTC. This codes for CASGEGALGNEQFF.